One sample yielded the 28 T cell receptor beta chains listed below, sequenced in a study of blood T cell repertoires in COVID-19. Produced via immunoSEQ multiplex PCR; TCRdb's table is partial and in-frame only. Among roughly 400,000 clones listed, about nine tenths were seen once. Material for sequencing was PBMCs or T cells enriched from blood (not recorded which). Source of these receptors: a woman aged 35 to 49 who had been exposed to COVID-19.

J is TRBJ2-3 and V is TRBV5-6; no firm D call. Trimming removed 0 bases from V and 0 bases from J, with 8 bases in between. Germline lookup yields CDR1 SGHDT and CDR2 YYEEEE. The CDR3 sequence is 15 residues long. Here the CDR3 DNA reads TGTGCCAGCAGCTTGGGCCTAACTAGCACAGATACGCAGTATTTT. Translating it yields CASSLGLTSTDTQYF.

This chain joins TRBV9 and TRBJ1-2; possible D gene TRBD1, 6 bases. Between the trimmed V and J ends, which lost 3 bases and 4 bases, there was a span of 22 bases. This CDR3 has 17 residues. Germline CDR1 is SGDLS and CDR2 is YYNGEE. CDR3 in DNA: TGTGCCAGCAGCGCCAGCCTAGGGGGTCGGACGATCTATGGCTACACCTTC. This codes for CASSASLGGRTIYGYTF.

The J gene is TRBJ1-4, the V gene TRBV29-1, with D hard to call. The CDR3 spans 14 residues. Deletions cut 2 bases from V and 0 bases from J, with 7 bases between. Germline CDR1 reads SQVTM; CDR2 reads ANQGSEA. The CDR3 reads CSVEIRATNEKLFF. The CDR3, as DNA: TGCAGCGTTGAAATCCGGGCAACTAATGAAAAACTGTTTTTT. The variable domain in full, completed from reference TRBV29-1 and TRBJ1-4, reads SAVISQKPSRDICQRGTSLTIQCQVDSQVTMMFWYRQQPGQSLTLIATANQGSEATYESGFVIDKFPISRPNLTFSTLTVSNMSPEDSSIYLCSVEIRATNEKLFFGSGTQLSVL.

The V and J genes are TRBV19 and TRBJ1-3, with D possibly being TRBD1 (6 bases). Deletions cut 7 bases from V and 0 bases from J, with 7 bases between. Per the germline V gene, CDR1 is LNHDA and CDR2 is SQIVND (reference sequence). This CDR3 contains 13 residues. Here the CDR3 reads CASTGDSGNTIYF. The CDR3 bases are TGTGCCAGTACAGGGGACTCTGGAAACACCATATATTTT. Based on the CDR3 plus reference TRBV19 and TRBJ1-3, the full variable domain is DGGITQSPKYLFRKEGQNVTLSCEQNLNHDAMYWYRQDPGQGLRLIYYSQIVNDFQKGDIAEGYSVSREKKESFPLTVTSAQKNPTAFYLCASTGDSGNTIYFGEGSWLTVV.

This chain uses TRBV19 with TRBJ1-2, with D unresolved. This CDR3 region has 15 residues. Trimming removed 5 bases at V and 4 bases at J, with 17 bases between. Germline CDR1 LNHDA, CDR2 SQIVND (reference sequence). CDR3 amino acids: CASSGRGGAVYGYTF. CDR3 coding DNA: TGTGCCAGTAGTGGGCGGGGAGGCGCGGTCTATGGCTACACCTTC.

The V and J genes are TRBV10-1 and TRBJ2-1; weak D call: TRBD1 (5 bases). This CDR3 is built from 14 residues. V dropped 7 bases and J dropped 2 bases, with 12 bases sitting between them. The V gene's germline CDR1 is WNHNN and CDR2 SYGVQD (reference sequence). CDR3 sequence reads: CASTVLGPYNEQFF. CDR3 DNA sequence: TGCGCCAGCACTGTTTTGGGGCCCTACAATGAGCAGTTCTTC.

This clone was counted a single time. This rearrangement joins TRBV6-9 to TRBJ1-2, with a weak D call TRBD1 (5 bases). V lost 3 bases to trimming and J lost 3 bases, with 11 bases between them. Germline CDR1 and CDR2: MNHGY and SVAAGI. The CDR3 totals 14 residues. The CDR3 loop reads CASSYRASDYGYTF. CDR3 nucleotides: TGTGCCAGCAGTTACAGGGCCAGTGACTATGGCTACACCTTC.

The V and J genes are TRBV29-1 and TRBJ1-2; a weak D match, TRBD1 (6 bases). The V end was cut by 5 bases, the J end by 6 bases, with 22 bases between. CDR1 and CDR2 (germline): SQVTM, ANQGSEA. CDR3 size: 15 residues. CDR3 region: CSVPNGGDKGDGYTF. The CDR3 region has the DNA TGCAGCGTTCCCAACGGGGGGGACAAAGGGGATGGCTACACCTTC. The whole variable domain, filled in from reference TRBV29-1 and TRBJ1-2, reads SAVISQKPSRDICQRGTSLTIQCQVDSQVTMMFWYRQQPGQSLTLIATANQGSEATYESGFVIDKFPISRPNLTFSTLTVSNMSPEDSSIYLCSVPNGGDKGDGYTFGSGTRLTVV.

The chain joins TRBV7-8 to TRBJ1-3; tentative D call: TRBD1 (6 bases). The CDR3 covers 17 residues. V lost 4 bases and J 2 bases, leaving 18 bases between the germline ends. From germline, CDR1 is SGHVS and CDR2 FQNEAQ. The CDR3 DNA sequence: TGTGCCAGCAGCTCAAACAGGGTGGGAAGCACTGGAAACACCATATATTTT. This codes for CASSSNRVGSTGNTIYF.

The V gene is TRBV9, the J gene TRBJ1-6; D call uncertain. The CDR3 is made up of 15 amino acids. V lost 6 bases and J 0 bases, leaving 10 bases between the germline ends. Looked up from germline, CDR1 is SGDLS and CDR2 is YYNGEE. The CDR3 region is CASNTEGSYNSPLHF. For the CDR3, the DNA is TGTGCCAGCAATACCGAGGGCTCCTATAATTCACCCCTCCACTTT. Together with reference TRBV9 and TRBJ1-6, the CDR3 gives the full variable domain: DSGVTQTPKHLITATGQRVTLRCSPRSGDLSVYWYQQSLDQGLQFLIQYYNGEERAKGNILERFSAQQFPDLHSELNLSSLELGDSALYFCASNTEGSYNSPLHFGNGTRLTVT.

In DNA form, the CDR3 reads TGCGCCAGCAGTGAGTCCGGCAGGGGACAAGAGACCCAGTACTTC. Residues: CASSESGRGQETQYF. V is TRBV10-1 and J is TRBJ2-5, with D possibly matching TRBD1 (6 bases). This CDR3 contains 15 residues. Trimming cost V 0 bases and J 2 bases, with 10 bases left between them. CDR1 and CDR2 (germline): WNHNN, SYGVQD (reference sequence).

The J gene is TRBJ2-7, the V gene TRBV10-2, with D hard to call. This CDR3 region has 14 residues. Per germline, CDR1 WSHSY and CDR2 SAAADI. Trimming left V 2 bases short and J 2 bases short, with 10 bases between. The DNA for the CDR3 is TGCGCCAGCAGTGAGCCCGGTTTCCCCTACGAGCAGTACTTC. Residues: CASSEPGFPYEQYF.

There are a few counts of this clone. V and J are TRBV7-2 and TRBJ2-7, with D possibly matching TRBD2 (5 bases). Looked up from germline, CDR1 is SGHTA and CDR2 is FQGNSA. V lost 1 base and J lost 7, with 11 bases in between. This CDR3 comprises 13 residues. The CDR3 DNA is TGTGCCAGCAGCTTAGATCGGAGAGGGGAGCAGTACTTC. Amino acid sequence: CASSLDRRGEQYF.

The chain is built from TRBV21-1 and TRBJ2-7; whether TRBD2, the table's D call, matches the DNA was not checked. TRBV21-1 is a known pseudogene. The CDR3 is 16 residues long. The CDR3 DNA is TGTGCCAGCAGGGGGGGATGGCTAGCGGAACACTACGAGCAGTACTTC. As protein: CASRGGWLAEHYEQYF.

This chain joins TRBV19 and TRBJ2-5; D may be TRBD1 (5 bases). In germline, CDR1 is LNHDA, CDR2 SQIVND (reference sequence). V dropped 1 base and J dropped 4 bases, with 16 bases sitting between them. The CDR3 totals 16 residues. The CDR3 loop reads CASSIVATRQGETQYF. The CDR3 nucleotides read TGTGCCAGTAGTATAGTGGCCACCCGGCAGGGAGAGACCCAGTACTTC. Full variable domain (missing parts from reference TRBV19 and TRBJ2-5): DGGITQSPKYLFRKEGQNVTLSCEQNLNHDAMYWYRQDPGQGLRLIYYSQIVNDFQKGDIAEGYSVSREKKESFPLTVTSAQKNPTAFYLCASSIVATRQGETQYFGPGTRLLVL.

The chain joins TRBV5-4 to TRBJ1-3; D is ambiguous. V lost 4 bases and J lost 1, with 6 bases in between. Germline V gene data show CDR1 as SGHNT and CDR2 as YYREEE (reference sequence). This CDR3 spans 13 amino acids. The CDR3, as DNA: TGTGCCAGCAGCCTTTTATCTGGAAACACCATATATTTT. Amino acid sequence: CASSLLSGNTIYF. The complete variable domain, with remaining parts taken from reference TRBV5-4 and TRBJ1-3, reads ETGVTQSPTHLIKTRGQQVTLRCSSQSGHNTVSWYQQALGQGPQFIFQYYREEENGRGNFPPRFSGLQFPNYSSELNVNALELDDSALYLCASSLLSGNTIYFGEGSWLTVV.

The V gene is TRBV6-5, the J gene TRBJ2-1; D might be TRBD2 (7 bases). The V end lost 6 bases, the J end lost 2 bases, and 11 bases lay between the germline ends. This CDR3 spans 14 amino acids. The germline gives CDR1 MNHEY, CDR2 SVGAGI. DNA of the CDR3: TGTGCCAGCAGGTCGGGGGGCCCCTACAATGAGCAGTTCTTC. Translated, it gives CASRSGGPYNEQFF.

This rearrangement joins TRBV5-6 to TRBJ1-1; TRBD1 aligns across 11 bases. The CDR3 covers 16 residues. Looked up from germline, CDR1 is SGHDT and CDR2 is YYEEEE. Losses at the gene ends were 0 bases for V and 1 base for J; bases not matched to a gene: 2. This chain's CDR3 is CASSLGDRGWNTEAFF. CDR3 bases: TGTGCCAGCAGCTTGGGGGACAGGGGGTGGAACACTGAAGCTTTCTTT.

The CDR3 is CASSPRGLQNTGELFF. In nucleotides, the CDR3 is TGCGCCAGCAGCCCAAGGGGGCTGCAGAACACCGGGGAGCTGTTTTTT. The chain carries TRBV5-1 and TRBJ2-2; the match to TRBD1 covers 7 bases. CDR3 length: 16 amino acids. The germline CDR1 and CDR2 sequences are SGHRS and YFSETQ. The ends lost 4 bases at V and 1 base at J; junction bases unmatched: 7.

As for this clone: Other DNA sequences from this sample encode an identical CDR3 as well. The chain has TRBV5-1 and TRBJ2-2, with a weak D call TRBD1 (6 bases). Germline CDR1 reads SGHRS; CDR2 reads YFSETQ. The CDR3 has 15 amino acids. Between the trimmed V and J ends, which lost 2 bases and 4 bases, there was a span of 12 bases. The DNA of the CDR3 is TGCGCCAGCAGCTTAGGACAGACGGGCACCGGGGAGCTGTTTTTT. Encoded protein: CASSLGQTGTGELFF.

The chain employs TRBV9 and TRBJ1-3, with 9 bases aligning to TRBD1. The length of the CDR3 is 17 residues. V dropped 4 bases and J dropped 0; count of bases not matched to a gene: 8. CDR1 and CDR2 (germline): SGDLS, YYNGEE. CDR3: CASSTGQGSYSGNTIYF. The CDR3 DNA reads as TGTGCCAGCAGCACAGGACAGGGGTCGTACTCTGGAAACACCATATATTTT.

The rearrangement links TRBV5-1 to TRBJ1-1; the match to TRBD1 covers 10 bases. Per germline, CDR1 SGHRS and CDR2 YFSETQ. CDR3 size: 16 residues. V trimming: 4 bases; J trimming: 1 base; junction bases outside the gene matches: 7. The CDR3 DNA reads TGCGCCAGCAGCCCAATGACAGGGGGCGGGAACACTGAAGCTTTCTTT. Translation: CASSPMTGGGNTEAFF. Full variable domain (rest looked up from reference TRBV5-1 and TRBJ1-1): KAGVTQTPRYLIKTRGQQVTLSCSPISGHRSVSWYQQTPGQGLQFLFEYFSETQRNKGNFPGRFSGRQFSNSRSEMNVSTLELGDSALYLCASSPMTGGGNTEAFFGQGTRLTVV.

V and J are TRBV7-9 and TRBJ1-2; D unclear. In germline, CDR1 is SEHNR, CDR2 FQNEAQ (reference sequence). This CDR3 is built from 16 residues. Trimming shortened V by 1 base and J by 4 bases, and 16 bases separated the two germline ends. CDR3 amino acids: CASSLGQGSQPYGYTF. The CDR3 DNA follows: TGTGCCAGCAGCTTAGGTCAAGGGAGCCAACCCTATGGCTACACCTTC.

The chain employs TRBV4-3 and TRBJ2-7; D is undetermined. Trimming took 3 bases from V and 3 from J, leaving 18 bases between them. The CDR3 is 16 amino acids. Germline CDR1 reads LGHNA; CDR2 reads YSLEER. The CDR3 DNA reads as TGCGCCAGCAGCCAGTACCCTCCCCCTGTCGGCTACGAGCAGTACTTC. It is translated as CASSQYPPPVGYEQYF.

The CDR3 sequence is CASSLESRQGANSGTGELFF. The CDR3 region has the DNA TGCGCCAGCAGCTTGGAGTCCCGACAGGGGGCTAATTCGGGCACCGGGGAGCTGTTTTTT. J is TRBJ2-2 and V is TRBV5-1, with 10 nucleotides matching TRBD1. J was trimmed by 4 bases and V by 0 bases; bases with no gene match: 15. Germline CDR1 and CDR2: SGHRS and YFSETQ. CDR3 length: 20 residues.

V gene TRBV7-2 combines with J gene TRBJ1-2; D possibly corresponds to TRBD1 (6 bases). The CDR3 runs 13 residues. V dropped 0 bases and J dropped 4 bases, with 6 bases sitting between them. Germline CDR1 SGHTA, CDR2 FQGNSA. CDR3 amino acids: CASSLAGGYGYTF. The CDR3 DNA sequence: TGTGCCAGCAGCTTAGCAGGGGGCTATGGCTACACCTTC.

V usage is TRBV5-1 and J usage is TRBJ1-1; D possibly corresponds to TRBD1 (5 bases). Per germline, CDR1 SGHRS and CDR2 YFSETQ. V lost 3 bases and J lost 7, with 10 bases in between. The CDR3 has 12 amino acids. The CDR3, as DNA: TGCGCCAGCAGCTGGGGACTTGGTGAAGCTTTCTTT. Its protein product is CASSWGLGEAFF.

In nucleotides, the CDR3 is TGTGCCACCAGCAGAGAAGGAGGGCAGTCCTACGAGCAGTACTTC. It codes for CATSREGGQSYEQYF. The V and J genes are TRBV15 and TRBJ2-7; possible D gene TRBD2, 6 bases. Trimming took off 0 bases at V and 1 base at J, with 10 bases between the two ends. CDR1 is LNHNV and CDR2 is YYDKDF in the germline V gene (reference sequence). This CDR3 spans 15 amino acids.